This T cell receptor (beta chain) was observed in a study of shared T cell receptors in the human thymus. Germline CDR1 and CDR2: SGHTA and FQGNSA. The CDR3 has 13 residues. Unmatched junction bases numbered 2, after V lost 3 bases and J lost 8 bases. Clones were sequenced by immunoSEQ multiplex PCR, and TCRdb holds only the in-frame ones, with some missing. This table has over 450,000 clones, 70% to 80% appearing once. Another study also made use of these data, one on human thymus T cells. That study adds: Overlap was high between thymic repertoires from unrelated individuals, as reported in related research.

What was sequenced was thymocytes. The chain has TRBV7-2 and TRBJ2-1, with 9 positions matching TRBD2. The receptor was isolated from a boy younger than two with a congenital heart defect. CDR3 in amino acids: CASSFSGSYEQFF. DNA of the CDR3: TGTGCCAGCAGCTTTAGCGGGAGCTATGAGCAGTTCTTC.